The following is a T cell receptor (beta chain) sequence with its context. The germline V and J ends were trimmed by 1 base and 4 bases, with 9 bases remaining between them. Germline CDR1 and CDR2: MNHEY and SVGEGT. This CDR3 contains 14 residues. This entry belongs to a study of blood T cell repertoires in COVID-19. As for the study in general: Acute-phase and convalescent COVID-19 samples originated in the United States, Italy and Spain.

Some clones are missing from TCRdb's copy, which holds only in-frame ones; the method was immunoSEQ multiplex PCR. The table records 100,000 to 150,000 clones, about four fifths of them present only once. The chain combines TRBV6-2 or TRBV6-3 with TRBJ2-3, with D maybe TRBD2 (6 bases). Sequenced material: peripheral blood. The source is a woman of 80 years or more with acute or convalescent COVID-19. CDR3 sequence (DNA): TGTGCCAGCAGTTACTTGAGGGAGGCAGATACGCAGTATTTT. It is translated as CASSYLREADTQYF.